The 16 T cell receptor beta chains below all came from one sample that was sequenced in a study of shared clonotypes between healthy human individuals. Naive CD8 cells lacked CD45RO, underwent positive selection for CCR7 and left out terminally differentiated effector memory CD45RA+ cells. Using immunoSEQ multiplex PCR, the repertoire was profiled, and TCRdb retains in-frame clones only, with some absent. Here the sample spans approximately 1.9 million clones, just over 90% being singletons. Source material: naive CD8+ T cells from PBMCs. These receptors were obtained from a man younger than 30 in good health. Some clones in this sample may be carry-over from other donors' samples.

This chain uses TRBV27 with TRBJ2-4, with a weak D call TRBD1 (6 bases). The CDR3 spans 13 residues. V lost 6 bases to trimming and J lost 13 bases, with 19 bases between them. Germline assignment: CDR1 MNHEY and CDR2 SMNVEV (reference sequence). CDR3 amino acids: CASRRQDVRAQYF. CDR3 bases: TGTGCCAGCAGGCGACAGGATGTCAGGGCGCAGTACTTC.

The chain recombines TRBV6-5 with TRBJ1-1, with D perhaps matching TRBD1 (6 bases). V lost 1 base and J lost 11, with 8 bases in between. Germline V gene sequence: CDR1 MNHEY, CDR2 SVGAGI. The CDR3 totals 11 residues. The CDR3 region is CASSYWGHAFF. The CDR3 nucleotides read TGTGCCAGCAGTTACTGGGGGCATGCTTTCTTT.

This chain links TRBV4-1 with TRBJ1-1; perhaps TRBD1 as D (5 bases). The CDR3 runs to 15 residues. The germline gives CDR1 MGHRA, CDR2 YSYEKL. V lost 1 base and J lost 4, with 13 bases in between. The CDR3 region has the DNA TGCGCCAGCAGCCAAGTTGGCCCTGGGGGCACTGAAGCTTTCTTT. This encodes CASSQVGPGGTEAFF.

The chain uses TRBV4-3 and TRBJ2-1; D perhaps matches TRBD2 (5 bases). Deletions cut 3 bases from V and 8 bases from J, with 17 bases between. CDR3 size: 15 residues. Germline loops: CDR1 LGHNA, CDR2 YSLEER. The CDR3 is CASSQDGPHGDEQFF. CDR3 DNA: TGCGCCAGCAGCCAGGATGGACCCCACGGGGATGAGCAGTTCTTC.

About this clone itself: This specimen includes other DNA sequences encoding the same CDR3. The chain joins TRBV7-9 to TRBJ2-3; 14 positions match TRBD2. Germline CDR1 reads SEHNR; CDR2 reads FQNEAQ (reference sequence). This CDR3 is built from 16 residues. The V segment lost 4 bases and the J segment 3 bases; nucleotides outside the gene matches: 3. This CDR3 is CASSSTSGRGTDTQYF. Written as DNA, the CDR3 is TGTGCCAGCAGCTCGACTAGCGGGAGGGGTACAGATACGCAGTATTTT.

J is TRBJ2-1 and V is TRBV9; 7 nucleotides agree with TRBD2. J gave up 8 bases and V 4 bases, and 9 bases lay outside the gene matches. This CDR3 region has 14 residues. Germline V gives CDR1 SGDLS, CDR2 YYNGEE. Written as DNA, the CDR3 is TGTGCCAGCAGCATGCGACTAGCAGGGCATGAGCAGTTCTTC. It yields the protein CASSMRLAGHEQFF.

This chain links TRBV6-6 with TRBJ2-2; 8 bases align to TRBD2. Trimming cost V 5 bases and J 7 bases; bases outside gene matches: 12. There are 16 residues in the CDR3. Germline loops: CDR1 MNHNY, CDR2 SVGAGI (reference sequence). CDR3 nucleotide sequence: TGTGCCAGCAGTCAATCGGGAGGGAGGGCCGGCGGGGAGCTGTTTTTT. Amino acids: CASSQSGGRAGGELFF.

J is TRBJ2-7 and V is TRBV30; TRBD1 or TRBD2 may be the D gene (5 bases each). CDR1 and CDR2 from the germline V gene are GTSNPN and SVGIG (reference sequence). V gave up 2 bases and J gave up 13 bases, with 12 bases separating them. This CDR3 is built from 10 residues. The CDR3 bases are TGTGCCTGGAGTCCGCCGGGGCCCTACTTC. It specifies CAWSPPGPYF. The variable domain in full, completed from reference TRBV30 and TRBJ2-7, reads SQTIHQWPATLVQPVGSPLSLECTVEGTSNPNLYWYRQAAGRGLQLLFYSVGIGQISSEVPQNLSASRPQDRQFILSSKKLLLSDSGFYLCAWSPPGPYFGPGTRLTVT.

This clone showed up just a few times. This sample also contains other DNA sequences that code for the same CDR3. The chain links TRBV4-1 to TRBJ2-1; 11 bases match TRBD2. Germline loops: CDR1 MGHRA, CDR2 YSYEKL. The CDR3 spans 15 residues. Germline trimming cut 4 bases from V and 2 bases from J; bases unmatched to any gene: 1. CDR3 bases: TGCGCCAGCAGCCCGGGACTAGCGGCCTACAATGAGCAGTTCTTC. Translation: CASSPGLAAYNEQFF.

About this clone: This sample includes further DNA sequences coding for the same CDR3. The chain is built from TRBV27 and TRBJ1-2; weak D call: TRBD1 (5 bases). The CDR3 is 13 amino acids. Per the germline V gene, CDR1 is MNHEY and CDR2 is SMNVEV (reference sequence). Trimming left V 3 bases short and J 0 bases short, with 5 bases between. The CDR3 region is CASSLGANYGYTF. In nucleotides, the CDR3 is TGTGCCAGCAGTTTGGGGGCTAACTATGGCTACACCTTC.

The J gene is TRBJ1-1, the V gene TRBV6-1; D unclear. The CDR3 runs to 13 residues. Trimming stripped 7 bases from V and 11 bases from J, with 20 bases between. Germline CDR1 is MNHNS and CDR2 is SASEGT. The CDR3 DNA reads as TGTGCCAGCATGGGGAGGAGGCCCGAAGAGGCTTTCTTT. Translating gives CASMGRRPEEAFF.

This clone was found once. The chain recombines TRBV9 with TRBJ2-1; D uncertain. The CDR3 extends over 17 amino acids. Per germline, CDR1 SGDLS and CDR2 YYNGEE. Trimming shortened V by 0 bases and J by 6 bases, and 19 bases separated the two germline ends. Written as DNA, the CDR3 is TGTGCCAGCAGCGTAGCAAAATCCACAGCGCTTGGCAATGAGCAGTTCTTC. Translating gives CASSVAKSTALGNEQFF.

This chain links TRBV9 with TRBJ2-5; D might be TRBD1 (5 bases). Trimming pared 3 bases from V and 4 bases from J, leaving 16 bases between. The CDR3 extends over 15 amino acids. Germline values: CDR1 SGDLS, CDR2 YYNGEE. CDR3 nucleotide sequence: TGTGCCAGCAGCGATGTGAGCGCAGGGTTAGAGACCCAGTACTTC. Translation: CASSDVSAGLETQYF.

The gene calls are TRBV9 and TRBJ2-6; the D gene could be TRBD1 or TRBD2 (5 bases each). The CDR3 consists of 17 residues. V was trimmed by 4 bases and J by 2 bases, leaving 16 bases between them. CDR1 is SGDLS and CDR2 is YYNGEE in the germline V gene. As DNA, the CDR3 is TGTGCCAGCAGCCCTTGGGGGTTTGGGACTGGGGCCAACGTCCTGACTTTC. It translates to CASSPWGFGTGANVLTF.

The rearrangement links TRBV6-5 to TRBJ2-1, with D perhaps matching TRBD1 (6 bases). Germline values: CDR1 MNHEY, CDR2 SVGAGI. The ends were cut back, 6 bases at V and 5 bases at J, with 14 bases in the middle. CDR3 length equals 14 residues. For the CDR3, the DNA is TGTGCCAGCAGAACCGGGACACTCCACAATGAGCAGTTCTTC. This translates into CASRTGTLHNEQFF.

The CDR3 reads CASSGVGTGGYEQYF. The CDR3 bases are TGTGCCAGCTCGGGAGTCGGGACAGGGGGTTACGAGCAGTACTTC. This rearrangement joins TRBV6-1 to TRBJ2-7; the match to TRBD1 covers 11 bases. With 8 bases clipped from V and 4 bases from J, the junction kept 10 bases outside the gene matches. Looked up from germline, CDR1 is MNHNS and CDR2 is SASEGT. The CDR3 sequence is 15 residues long.